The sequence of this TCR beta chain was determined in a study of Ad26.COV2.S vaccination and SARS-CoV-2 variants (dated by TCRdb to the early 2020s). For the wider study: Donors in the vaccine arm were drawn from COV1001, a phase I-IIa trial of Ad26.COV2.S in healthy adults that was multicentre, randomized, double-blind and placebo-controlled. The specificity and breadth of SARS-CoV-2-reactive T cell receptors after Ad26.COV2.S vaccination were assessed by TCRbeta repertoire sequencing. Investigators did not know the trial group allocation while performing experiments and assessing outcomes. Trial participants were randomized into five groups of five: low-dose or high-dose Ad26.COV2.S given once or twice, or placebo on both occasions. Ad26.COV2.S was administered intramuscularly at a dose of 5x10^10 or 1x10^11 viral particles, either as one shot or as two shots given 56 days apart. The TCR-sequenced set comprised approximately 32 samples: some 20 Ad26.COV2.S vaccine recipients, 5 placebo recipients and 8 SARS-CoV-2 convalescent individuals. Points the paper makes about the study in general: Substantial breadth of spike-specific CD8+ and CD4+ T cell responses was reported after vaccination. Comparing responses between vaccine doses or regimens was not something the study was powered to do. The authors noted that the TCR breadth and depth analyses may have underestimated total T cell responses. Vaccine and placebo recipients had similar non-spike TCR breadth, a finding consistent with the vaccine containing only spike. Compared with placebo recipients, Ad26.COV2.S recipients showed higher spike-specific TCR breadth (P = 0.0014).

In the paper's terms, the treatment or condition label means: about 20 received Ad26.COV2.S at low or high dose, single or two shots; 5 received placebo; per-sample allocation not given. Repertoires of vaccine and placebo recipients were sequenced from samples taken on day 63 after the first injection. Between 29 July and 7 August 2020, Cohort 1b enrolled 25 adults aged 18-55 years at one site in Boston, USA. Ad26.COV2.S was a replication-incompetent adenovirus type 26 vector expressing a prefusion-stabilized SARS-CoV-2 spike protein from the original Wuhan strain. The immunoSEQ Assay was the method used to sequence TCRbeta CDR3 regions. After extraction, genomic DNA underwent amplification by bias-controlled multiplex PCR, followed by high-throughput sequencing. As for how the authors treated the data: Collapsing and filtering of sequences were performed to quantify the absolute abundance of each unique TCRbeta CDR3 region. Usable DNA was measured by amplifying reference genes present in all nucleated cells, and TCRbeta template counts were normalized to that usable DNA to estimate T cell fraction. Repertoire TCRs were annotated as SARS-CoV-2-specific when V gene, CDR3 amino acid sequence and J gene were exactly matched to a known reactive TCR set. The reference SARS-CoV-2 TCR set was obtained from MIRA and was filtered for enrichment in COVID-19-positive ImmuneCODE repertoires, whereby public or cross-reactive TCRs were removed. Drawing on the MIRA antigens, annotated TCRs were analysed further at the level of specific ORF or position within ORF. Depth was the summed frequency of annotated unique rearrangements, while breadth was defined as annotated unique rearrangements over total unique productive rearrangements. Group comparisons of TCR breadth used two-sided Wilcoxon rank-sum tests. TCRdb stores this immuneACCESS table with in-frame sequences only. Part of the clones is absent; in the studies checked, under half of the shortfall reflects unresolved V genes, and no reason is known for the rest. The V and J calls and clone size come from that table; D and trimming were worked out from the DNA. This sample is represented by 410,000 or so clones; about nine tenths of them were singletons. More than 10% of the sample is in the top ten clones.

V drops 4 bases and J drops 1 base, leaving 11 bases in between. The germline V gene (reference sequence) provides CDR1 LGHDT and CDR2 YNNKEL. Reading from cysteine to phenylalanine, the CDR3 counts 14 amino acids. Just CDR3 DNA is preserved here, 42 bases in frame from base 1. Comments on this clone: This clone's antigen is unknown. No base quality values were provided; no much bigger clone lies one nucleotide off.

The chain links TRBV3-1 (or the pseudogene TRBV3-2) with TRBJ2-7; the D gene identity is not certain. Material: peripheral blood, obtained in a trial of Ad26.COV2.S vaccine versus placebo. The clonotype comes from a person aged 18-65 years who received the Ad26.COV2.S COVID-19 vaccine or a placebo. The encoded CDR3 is CASSPTRPSYEQYF. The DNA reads TGTGCCAGCAGCCCGACACGACCTTCCTACGAGCAGTACTTC.